The 27 T cell receptor beta chains below were found in one sample sequenced in a study of OX40 agonist ivuxolimab in advanced cancers. TCRdb's table, derived via immunoSEQ multiplex PCR, lists solely in-frame clones and lacks some. The sample comprises roughly 80,000 clones, approximately 94% of which are singletons, and about 13% rests with the top ten. The material sequenced was CD4+ or CD8+ T cells sorted from blood, taken in a trial of the OX40 agonist ivuxolimab. All receptors come from an adult with an advanced solid tumor such as melanoma, head and neck, liver or kidney cancer.

This clone was picked up one time. The J gene is TRBJ2-3, the V gene TRBV6-5, with D perhaps TRBD1 (5 bases). The CDR3 is 15 residues long. Trimming removed 2 bases at V and 2 bases at J, with 11 bases between. The germline V gene has CDR1 MNHEY and CDR2 SVGAGI. The CDR3 loop is CASSYRGPPTDTQYF. DNA for the CDR3: TGTGCCAGCAGTTACAGGGGTCCCCCCACAGATACGCAGTATTTT.

This rearrangement joins TRBV4-1 to TRBJ1-2, with D perhaps TRBD1 (5 bases). This CDR3 is 13 amino acids long. V dropped 1 base and J dropped 7 bases, with 10 bases sitting between them. Germline V gene data show CDR1 as MGHRA and CDR2 as YSYEKL. For the CDR3, the DNA is TGCGCCAGCAGCCAAGCCTCGGGGCTTGGCTACACCTTC. This encodes CASSQASGLGYTF.

This sequence joins TRBV19 and TRBJ2-5; D possibly corresponds to TRBD2 (6 bases). CDR1 is LNHDA and CDR2 is SQIVND in the germline V gene (reference sequence). Trimming took off 8 bases at V and 0 bases at J, with 16 bases between the two ends. This CDR3 has 15 residues. CDR3 nucleotide sequence: TGTGCCAGTCGCTCCGGGCGGGAATACCAAGAGACCCAGTACTTC. It yields the protein CASRSGREYQETQYF.

V gene TRBV19 combines with J gene TRBJ2-7, with no clear D. V gave up 4 bases and J gave up 3 bases, with 10 bases separating them. Germline lookup yields CDR1 LNHDA and CDR2 SQIVND (reference sequence). This CDR3 region has 13 residues. Here the CDR3 reads CASSTGPYYEQYF. CDR3 nucleotides: TGTGCCAGTAGTACCGGGCCGTACTACGAGCAGTACTTC.

J is TRBJ1-5 and V is TRBV4-3, with 9 bases fitting TRBD1. With V trimmed by 3 bases and J by 7 bases, 7 bases remained unmatched. The CDR3 totals 15 residues. Per germline, CDR1 LGHNA and CDR2 YSLEER. The CDR3 spells CASSQDTGGWQPQHF. The CDR3 DNA reads TGCGCCAGCAGCCAGGATACAGGGGGCTGGCAGCCCCAGCATTTT.

The rearrangement joins TRBV7-9 to TRBJ2-7, with TRBD1 matching 9 bases. In germline, CDR1 is SEHNR, CDR2 FQNEAQ (reference sequence). CDR3 length equals 14 residues. After removal of 5 bases from V and 4 bases from J, the junction contained 6 bases not matched to a gene. CDR3 amino acids: CASSPRDRAYEQYF. DNA for the CDR3: TGTGCCAGCAGCCCTCGGGACAGGGCTTACGAGCAGTACTTC.

The genes are TRBV12-2 and TRBJ2-5; the table's D gene call, TRBD2, was not cross checked with the DNA. TRBV12-2 counts as a pseudogene. The CDR3 runs to 19 residues. The CDR3 DNA sequence: TGTGCAAGTCGCTTAGCCGGGACTAGCGGGGGAGGCCTACAAGAGACCCAGTACTTC. The encoded protein is CASRLAGTSGGGLQETQYF.

The rearrangement links TRBV7-8 to TRBJ1-1; D remains unclear. The CDR3 extends over 12 amino acids. V lost 1 base and J 10 bases, leaving 10 bases between the germline ends. Germline lookup yields CDR1 SGHVS and CDR2 FQNEAQ. DNA for the CDR3: TGTGCCAGCAGCTTAGACATGGTGCCAGCTTTCTTT. This translates into CASSLDMVPAFF.

The chain combines TRBV7-6 with TRBJ2-1; tentatively, D is TRBD2 (6 bases). V shed 5 bases and J shed 0 bases, with 14 bases lying between them. Per the germline V gene, CDR1 is SGHVS and CDR2 is FNYEAQ. This CDR3 is built from 16 residues. The CDR3 bases are TGTGCCAGCAGCCCAGGTGCGGGGAGCTCCTACAATGAGCAGTTCTTC. Residues: CASSPGAGSSYNEQFF. Variable domain in full (rest from reference TRBV7-6 and TRBJ2-1): GAGVSQSPRYKVTKRGQDVALRCDPISGHVSLYWYRQALGQGPEFLTYFNYEAQQDKSGLPNDRFSAERPEGSISTLTIQRTEQRDSAMYRCASSPGAGSSYNEQFFGPGTRLTVL.

This sequence joins TRBV6-5 and TRBJ2-7; 7 bases align to TRBD1. The J segment lost 2 bases and the V segment lost 7 bases, leaving 5 bases of the junction unmatched. The CDR3 spans 13 residues. Germline CDR1 is MNHEY and CDR2 is SVGAGI. CDR3 in amino acids: CASTHRGPYEQYF. In DNA form, the CDR3 reads TGTGCCAGCACCCACAGGGGACCCTACGAGCAGTACTTC.

This sequence joins TRBV27 and TRBJ1-5; D gene unclear. The CDR3 loop spans 13 amino acids. CDR1 and CDR2 from the germline V gene are MNHEY and SMNVEV (reference sequence). Trimming cost V 7 bases and J 6 bases, with 13 bases left between them. CDR3 DNA sequence: TGTGCCAGCACCACCTTTGTGGGTCAGCCCCAGCATTTT. Translation: CASTTFVGQPQHF.

The rearrangement links TRBV6-5 to TRBJ2-3; the D gene is possibly TRBD1 (6 bases). Germline V gene lookup returns CDR1 MNHEY and CDR2 SVGAGI. The CDR3 runs 16 residues. V was cut by 2 bases and J by 5 bases, with 17 bases left in between. The CDR3 bases are TGTGCCAGCAGTTACACCCCAGGGGAATTCGGAGATACGCAGTATTTT. Amino acids: CASSYTPGEFGDTQYF.

The chain carries TRBV19 and TRBJ2-7; D is possibly TRBD2 (6 bases). With 7 bases removed from V and 0 bases from J, the gap between germline ends came to 13 bases. The length of the CDR3 is 14 residues. CDR1 and CDR2 (germline): LNHDA, SQIVND (reference sequence). The CDR3 DNA reads as TGTGCCAGTAAGGAGGGGCTAAGCTCCTACGAGCAGTACTTC. It codes for CASKEGLSSYEQYF.

The V call is TRBV4-3, the J call TRBJ1-3; no clear D gene. The CDR3 has 17 amino acids. CDR1 is LGHNA and CDR2 is YSLEER in the germline V gene. V lost 0 bases to trimming and J lost 4 bases, with 16 bases between them. Here the CDR3 reads CASSQDQYPTGGNTIYF. The CDR3 DNA reads TGCGCCAGCAGCCAAGATCAATACCCTACGGGAGGAAACACCATATATTTT.

V usage is TRBV28 and J usage is TRBJ1-4; D unresolved. The CDR3 has 14 amino acids. CDR1 is MDHEN and CDR2 is SYDVKM in the germline V gene. The V gene lost 3 bases and the J gene lost 8 bases, with 13 bases spanning the gap. The DNA of the CDR3 is TGTGCCAGCAGTTTCGCGGACCTGGGGGAAAAACTGTTTTTT. It yields the protein CASSFADLGEKLFF.

V gene TRBV4-3 combines with J gene TRBJ2-3; 10 nucleotides agree with TRBD2. CDR1 is LGHNA, CDR2 YSLEER, per germline. V trimming: 0 bases; J trimming: 4 bases; junction bases outside the gene matches: 7. This CDR3 spans 17 amino acids. CDR3 residues: CASSQDGGLAGADTQYF. The DNA for the CDR3 is TGCGCCAGCAGCCAAGATGGGGGGCTAGCGGGAGCAGATACGCAGTATTTT.

This chain uses TRBV6-5 with TRBJ2-7; D may be TRBD1 or TRBD2 (5 bases each). CDR3 length: 12 residues. Germline V CDR1 and CDR2: MNHEY, SVGAGI. The V end was cut by 8 bases, the J end by 13 bases, with 21 bases between. This CDR3 reads CASRGTALDGYF. The CDR3 coding sequence is TGTGCCAGCCGTGGGACGGCCCTAGATGGATACTTC.

The chain is built from TRBV15 and TRBJ1-5; D remains unclear. CDR1 and CDR2 (germline): LNHNV, YYDKDF (reference sequence). V lost 0 bases and J 6 bases, leaving 12 bases between the germline ends. There are 15 residues in the CDR3. CDR3 sequence: CATSRDLTPPQPQHF. DNA for the CDR3: TGTGCCACCAGCAGAGATCTAACCCCCCCTCAGCCCCAGCATTTT. The full variable domain, with the rest looked up from reference TRBV15 and TRBJ1-5, is DAMVIQNPRYQVTQFGKPVTLSCSQTLNHNVMYWYQQKSSQAPKLLFHYYDKDFNNEADTPDNFQSRRPNTSFCFLDIRSPGLGDTAMYLCATSRDLTPPQPQHFGDGTRLSIL.

This chain uses TRBV2 with TRBJ1-3; no clear D gene. This CDR3 contains 12 residues. Trimming stripped 7 bases from V and 8 bases from J, with 12 bases between. Germline loops: CDR1 SNHLY, CDR2 FYNNEI. CDR3 nucleotides: TGTGCCAGCACCAGTTATGCGGACACCATATATTTT. It yields the protein CASTSYADTIYF.

The V gene is TRBV6-5, the J gene TRBJ2-1; D could derive from TRBD1 or TRBD2 (5 bases each). CDR3 length equals 14 residues. CDR1 is MNHEY, CDR2 SVGAGI, per germline. The V and J ends lost 6 bases and 9 bases respectively, with 18 bases between them. For the CDR3, the DNA is TGTGCCAGCAGACCGGGGACCCGACTCAGTGAGCAGTTCTTC. Translation: CASRPGTRLSEQFF.

The V and J genes are TRBV9 and TRBJ1-6, with no clear D. The CDR3 contains 14 residues. V lost 0 bases to trimming and J lost 8 bases, with 9 bases between them. The germline V gene has CDR1 SGDLS and CDR2 YYNGEE. In nucleotides, the CDR3 is TGTGCCAGCAGCGTAGAGAGTAGTTATTCACCCCTCCACTTT. It yields the protein CASSVESSYSPLHF.

The gene calls are TRBV5-4 and TRBJ1-4, with a possible D match to TRBD1 (5 bases). The CDR3 runs to 16 residues. The germline gives CDR1 SGHNT, CDR2 YYREEE (reference sequence). Trimming removed 3 bases from V and 8 bases from J, with 20 bases in between. The CDR3 loop reads CASSSYGPGGIEKLFF. The CDR3 bases are TGTGCCAGCAGCTCCTACGGTCCCGGGGGGATCGAAAAACTGTTTTTT.

The CDR3 is CASSRGGASTDTQYF. The CDR3 nucleotides are TGTGCCAGCAGCCGGGGCGGGGCAAGCACAGATACGCAGTATTTT. V is TRBV9 and J is TRBJ2-3; a possible D gene is TRBD2 (6 bases). Trimming stripped 4 bases from V and 0 bases from J, with 12 bases between. Germline V gene sequence: CDR1 SGDLS, CDR2 YYNGEE. The CDR3 totals 15 residues.

This chain links TRBV27 with TRBJ2-7, with D perhaps TRBD2 (6 bases). The CDR3 length is 13 residues. Trimming stripped 8 bases from V and 3 bases from J, with 14 bases between. Germline assignment: CDR1 MNHEY and CDR2 SMNVEV (reference sequence). The CDR3 loop reads CASGDLALYEQYF. The DNA of the CDR3 is TGTGCCAGCGGGGACTTAGCCCTCTACGAGCAGTACTTC.

The J gene is TRBJ2-1, the V gene TRBV14; 12 nucleotides agree with TRBD2. Germline lookup yields CDR1 SGHDN and CDR2 FVKESK. V lost 4 bases, J lost 6 bases, and 4 bases stayed unmatched. The CDR3 length is 15 residues. The DNA of the CDR3 is TGTGCCAGCAGCCTGGGACTAGCGGGCGGCAATGAGCAGTTCTTC. Translation gives CASSLGLAGGNEQFF.

This clone was observed a single time. This chain uses TRBV9 with TRBJ1-6, with D tentatively TRBD1 (5 bases). The CDR3 is 15 amino acids. The germline V gene has CDR1 SGDLS and CDR2 YYNGEE. V gave up 4 bases and J gave up 7 bases, with 15 bases separating them. CDR3 loop: CASSTRDAPNSPLHF. The CDR3 nucleotides read TGTGCCAGCAGCACCCGGGACGCTCCGAATTCACCCCTCCACTTT.

This chain links TRBV5-4 with TRBJ2-1, with 9 bases fitting TRBD2. Trimming took 5 bases from V and 0 from J; bases not matched to a gene: 3. Germline values: CDR1 SGHNT, CDR2 YYREEE (reference sequence). There are 15 residues in the CDR3. CDR3 region: CASSLAGSSYNEQFF. CDR3 in DNA: TGTGCCAGCAGTCTAGCGGGGAGCTCCTACAATGAGCAGTTCTTC.